The 2 T cell receptor beta chains below were found in one sample sequenced in a study of OX40 agonist ivuxolimab in advanced cancers. The method was immunoSEQ multiplex PCR; TCRdb's version includes in-frame clones alone and lacks a portion of them. The sample has approximately 62,000 clones, 70% to 90% seen once. The sequencing used CD4+ or CD8+ T cells sorted from blood, collected in a trial of the OX40 agonist ivuxolimab. The receptors derive from an adult with an advanced solid tumor such as melanoma, head and neck, liver or kidney cancer.

The V and J genes are TRBV9 and TRBJ2-1, with 13 bases fitting TRBD2. Germline V lookup: CDR1 SGDLS, CDR2 YYNGEE. This CDR3 spans 16 amino acids. With 3 bases clipped from V and 7 bases from J, the junction kept 7 bases outside the gene matches. As DNA, the CDR3 is TGTGCCAGCAGCGGGCGACTAGCGGGAGGTAAGAATGAGCAGTTCTTC. It codes for CASSGRLAGGKNEQFF.

The chain carries TRBV19 and TRBJ1-3; perhaps TRBD1 as D (6 bases). The germline CDR1 and CDR2 sequences are LNHDA and SQIVND (reference sequence). The CDR3 is 15 amino acids. V gave up 5 bases and J gave up 2 bases, with 13 bases separating them. CDR3 region: CASSPTGGAGNTIYF. Here the CDR3 DNA reads TGTGCCAGTAGTCCCACGGGGGGCGCTGGAAACACCATATATTTT.